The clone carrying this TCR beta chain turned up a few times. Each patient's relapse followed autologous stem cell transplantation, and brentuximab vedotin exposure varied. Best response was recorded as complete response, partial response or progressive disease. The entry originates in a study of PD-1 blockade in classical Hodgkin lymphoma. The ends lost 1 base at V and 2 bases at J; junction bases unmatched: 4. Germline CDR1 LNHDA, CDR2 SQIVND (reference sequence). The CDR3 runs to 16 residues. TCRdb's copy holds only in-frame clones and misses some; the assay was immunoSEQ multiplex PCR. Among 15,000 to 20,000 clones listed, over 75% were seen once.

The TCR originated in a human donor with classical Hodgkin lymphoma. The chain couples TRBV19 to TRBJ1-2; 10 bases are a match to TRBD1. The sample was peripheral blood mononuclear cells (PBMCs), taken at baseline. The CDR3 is CASSIAATGGNYGYTF. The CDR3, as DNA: TGTGCCAGTAGTATAGCCGCGACAGGGGGCAACTATGGCTACACCTTC. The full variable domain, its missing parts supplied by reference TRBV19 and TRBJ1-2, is DGGITQSPKYLFRKEGQNVTLSCEQNLNHDAMYWYRQDPGQGLRLIYYSQIVNDFQKGDIAEGYSVSREKKESFPLTVTSAQKNPTAFYLCASSIAATGGNYGYTFGSGTRLTVV.